The count of the clone carrying this T cell receptor (beta chain) is one. This sample was taken from a study of shared clonotypes between healthy human individuals. Some 30,000 T cell genomes (about 300 ng DNA) went into each PBMC replicate. TCRdb's copy holds only in-frame clones and misses some; the assay was immunoSEQ multiplex PCR. The data contain fewer than 500,000 clones, over 60% of them singletons. Sequencing input: PBMCs. This clonotype was obtained from a woman in her thirties or forties in good health. Some clones in this sample may be carry-over from other donors' samples.

Here the CDR3 DNA reads TGTGCCAGCAGCCAGAGGCTAGCGGGAGAGGAGACCCAGTACTTC. Protein: CASSQRLAGEETQYF. This rearrangement joins TRBV4-2 to TRBJ2-5; 10 bases match TRBD2. V shed 3 bases and J 5 bases; nucleotides not matched to a gene: 6. This CDR3 is 15 amino acids long. CDR1 and CDR2 from the germline V gene are LGHNA and YNFKEQ.